The 24 T cell receptor beta chains below all came from one sample that was sequenced in a study of shared clonotypes between healthy human individuals. Libraries were prepared by immunoSEQ multiplex PCR; TCRdb keeps only in-frame clonotypes and omits some of them. The sample holds roughly 380,000 clones; 96% are singletons and the top ten take 0.32%. The sequenced material came from memory CD8+ T cells sorted from blood. Subset described: CD45RO+ cells pooled with CCR7-negative TemRA cells. These receptors came from a man aged 25 to 40 in good health.

The chain carries TRBV9 and TRBJ2-1; tentative D call: TRBD2 (5 bases). With 2 bases removed from V and 7 bases from J, the gap between germline ends came to 16 bases. This CDR3 region has 15 residues. Germline lookup yields CDR1 SGDLS and CDR2 YYNGEE. The CDR3 DNA reads TGTGCCAGCAGCGTTGAGTGGGAGTCACGAAATGAGCAGTTCTTC. Translation gives CASSVEWESRNEQFF.

This chain uses TRBV28 with TRBJ2-7; 9 bases line up with TRBD1. The length of the CDR3 is 15 residues. Germline CDR1 reads MDHEN; CDR2 reads SYDVKM. V dropped 3 bases and J dropped 7; count of bases not matched to a gene: 10. The CDR3 DNA sequence: TGTGCCAGCAGTTTCTACAGGGGGCTGCTGGGGGAGCAGTACTTC. Its translation: CASSFYRGLLGEQYF.

The chain carries TRBV14 and TRBJ2-4; maybe TRBD2 (6 bases). Germline CDR1 and CDR2: SGHDN and FVKESK. V lost 4 bases and J 2 bases, leaving 12 bases between the germline ends. The CDR3 length is 15 residues. The CDR3 coding sequence is TGTGCCAGCAGCCCCTCCCTAGCGTCCAAAAACATTCAGTACTTC. The encoded protein is CASSPSLASKNIQYF. The full variable domain, with the rest looked up from reference TRBV14 and TRBJ2-4, is EAGVTQFPSHSVIEKGQTVTLRCDPISGHDNLYWYRRVMGKEIKFLLHFVKESKQDESGMPNNRFLAERTGGTYSTLKVQPAELEDSGVYFCASSPSLASKNIQYFGAGTRLSVL.

This chain connects TRBV10-1 to TRBJ2-1; 12 bases are a match to TRBD2. This CDR3 has 19 amino acids. J gave up 0 bases and V 5 bases, and 11 bases lay outside the gene matches. Per germline, CDR1 WNHNN and CDR2 SYGVQD (reference sequence). The CDR3 coding sequence is TGCGCCAGCAGTAAGACTAGCGGGAGATTTTTCAGCTCCTACAATGAGCAGTTCTTC. Protein sequence: CASSKTSGRFFSSYNEQFF.

This clone appeared once. V is TRBV27 and J is TRBJ2-3, with 11 bases that match TRBD1. The CDR3 contains 15 residues. Germline assignment: CDR1 MNHEY and CDR2 SMNVEV (reference sequence). Unmatched junction bases numbered 0, after V lost 3 bases and J lost 1 base. CDR3 coding DNA: TGTGCCAGCAGTTTGGACAGGGGGCGCACAGATACGCAGTATTTT. Its protein product is CASSLDRGRTDTQYF.

The chain carries TRBV6-5 and TRBJ2-6; no definite D call. This CDR3 is built from 13 residues. The ends were cut back, 6 bases at V and 0 bases at J, with 3 bases in the middle. Germline V lookup: CDR1 MNHEY, CDR2 SVGAGI. The CDR3 loop reads CASSSSGANVLTF. DNA for the CDR3: TGTGCCAGCAGCTCCTCTGGGGCCAACGTCCTGACTTTC.

The chain carries TRBV19 and TRBJ2-2, with D maybe TRBD2 (7 bases). This CDR3 has 19 residues. The germline CDR1 and CDR2 sequences are LNHDA and SQIVND (reference sequence). Trimming cost V 6 bases and J 0 bases, with 23 bases left between them. CDR3 coding DNA: TGTGCCAGTAGATATTTCATGAGGGGGGGCTACCCGAACACCGGGGAGCTGTTTTTT. Residues: CASRYFMRGGYPNTGELFF.

V is TRBV7-6 and J is TRBJ2-3, with a weak D call TRBD1 (6 bases). From germline, CDR1 is SGHVS and CDR2 FNYEAQ. The CDR3 is 15 residues long. V gave up 3 bases and J gave up 0 bases, with 10 bases separating them. In nucleotides, the CDR3 is TGTGCCAGCAGCTTTGGGGGCGCAAGCACAGATACGCAGTATTTT. Translating gives CASSFGGASTDTQYF.

The chain is built from TRBV7-2 and TRBJ2-1, with a weak D call TRBD1 (5 bases). CDR3 size: 14 residues. Trimming stripped 3 bases from V and 7 bases from J, with 13 bases between. Germline V gives CDR1 SGHTA, CDR2 FQGNSA. The CDR3 sequence is CASSLSGPGNEQFF. CDR3 DNA sequence: TGTGCCAGCAGCTTGTCAGGGCCAGGGAATGAGCAGTTCTTC.

The chain links TRBV25-1 to TRBJ2-1, with TRBD1 identical over 9 bases. This CDR3 has 14 residues. Germline V CDR1 and CDR2: MGHDK, SYGVNS. With 4 bases clipped from V and 6 bases from J, the junction kept 4 bases outside the gene matches. The CDR3 region is CASSGGTGLNEQFF. CDR3 nucleotides: TGTGCCAGCAGTGGGGGGACAGGGCTCAATGAGCAGTTCTTC. The full variable domain, completed using reference TRBV25-1 and TRBJ2-1, is EADIYQTPRYLVIGTGKKITLECSQTMGHDKMYWYQQDPGMELHLIHYSYGVNSTEKGDLSSESTVSRIRTEHFPLTLESARPSHTSQYLCASSGGTGLNEQFFGPGTRLTVL.

The chain combines TRBV27 with TRBJ2-7; no reliable D call. The length of the CDR3 is 15 residues. V lost 1 base and J 1 base, leaving 11 bases between the germline ends. Looked up from germline, CDR1 is MNHEY and CDR2 is SMNVEV (reference sequence). CDR3 sequence: CASSLYGSRSYEQYF. The CDR3 DNA reads TGTGCCAGCAGTTTATATGGTAGCCGATCCTACGAGCAGTACTTC.

This clone occurred a few times. The genes are TRBV28 and TRBJ2-2, with TRBD2 matching over 7 bases. CDR1 is MDHEN and CDR2 is SYDVKM in the germline V gene. Trimming took 2 bases from V and 4 from J; bases not matched to a gene: 1. There are 14 residues in the CDR3. The CDR3 DNA follows: TGTGCCAGCAGTTTAGCGGGAGCCACCGGGGAGCTGTTTTTT. It specifies CASSLAGATGELFF.

The J gene is TRBJ2-1, the V gene TRBV5-1; TRBD2 aligns across 14 bases. Germline V gives CDR1 SGHRS, CDR2 YFSETQ. The junction had 7 bases not matched to a gene; V was cut back by 2 bases and J by 12 bases. The CDR3 length is 15 residues. The CDR3 sequence: CASSFDGTSGSGQFF. Here the CDR3 DNA reads TGCGCCAGCAGCTTCGACGGGACTAGCGGGAGTGGGCAGTTCTTC.

This chain connects TRBV29-1 to TRBJ2-5; 10 nucleotides align to TRBD2. Trimming at V came to 4 bases and at J to 6 bases, leaving 11 bases not matched to a gene. The length of the CDR3 is 15 residues. Germline-derived CDR1 and CDR2 are SQVTM and ANQGSEA. The CDR3 nucleotides are TGCAGCGTTGTAGATCTTAGCGGGAGGAGGAAGACCCAGTACTTC. Protein: CSVVDLSGRRKTQYF. Supplemented by reference TRBV29-1 and TRBJ2-5, the full variable domain reads SAVISQKPSRDICQRGTSLTIQCQVDSQVTMMFWYRQQPGQSLTLIATANQGSEATYESGFVIDKFPISRPNLTFSTLTVSNMSPEDSSIYLCSVVDLSGRRKTQYFGPGTRLLVL.

In its sample, this clone was seen a few times. The V and J genes are TRBV27 and TRBJ1-5, with TRBD1 as a possible D gene (6 bases). Per the germline V gene, CDR1 is MNHEY and CDR2 is SMNVEV (reference sequence). The CDR3 extends over 13 amino acids. V was trimmed by 4 bases and J by 2 bases, leaving 6 bases between them. CDR3 sequence: CASSYRGNQPQHF. CDR3 in DNA: TGTGCCAGCAGTTACAGGGGCAATCAGCCCCAGCATTTT.

The chain has TRBV7-9 and TRBJ1-1, with D unclear. Trimming cost V 8 bases and J 4 bases, with 14 bases left between them. Germline V lookup: CDR1 SEHNR, CDR2 FQNEAQ (reference sequence). This CDR3 has 13 residues. The CDR3 sequence: CASRRARGTEAFF. Written as DNA, the CDR3 is TGTGCCAGCCGGCGGGCCCGGGGCACTGAAGCTTTCTTT. The whole variable domain, remainder taken from reference TRBV7-9 and TRBJ1-1, is DTGVSQNPRHKITKRGQNVTFRCDPISEHNRLYWYRQTLGQGPEFLTYFQNEAQLEKSRLLSDRFSAERPKGSFSTLEIQRTEQGDSAMYLCASRRARGTEAFFGQGTRLTVV.

The rearrangement joins TRBV6-6 to TRBJ2-7; 11 nucleotides agree with TRBD2. V gave up 6 bases and J gave up 4 bases; unmatched junction bases: 8. CDR1 and CDR2 from the germline V gene are MNHNY and SVGAGI (reference sequence). The length of the CDR3 is 15 residues. Here the CDR3 DNA reads TGTGCCAGCAGACTCCACAGACTAGCGGGATACGAGCAGTACTTC. Translation: CASRLHRLAGYEQYF.

This chain links TRBV28 with TRBJ2-7, with 9 bases lining up with TRBD1. From germline, CDR1 is MDHEN and CDR2 SYDVKM. The CDR3 runs 15 residues. V was pared by 4 bases and J by 2 bases, with 6 bases of the junction left unmatched. The CDR3 nucleotides are TGTGCCAGCAGTTCTAGGGACAGGGAGGCCTACGAGCAGTACTTC. Encoded protein: CASSSRDREAYEQYF.

The V and J genes are TRBV25-1 and TRBJ2-3, with D possibly being TRBD1 or TRBD2 (5 bases each). Germline CDR1 and CDR2: MGHDK and SYGVNS. The CDR3 length is 16 residues. V gave up 1 base and J gave up 2 bases, with 13 bases separating them. The CDR3 nucleotides are TGTGCCAGCAGTGAATGGGGCCGGGACCCCACAGATACGCAGTATTTT. It specifies CASSEWGRDPTDTQYF.

In this sample, this clone turned up once. V gene TRBV27 combines with J gene TRBJ2-7; TRBD2 agrees at 8 bases. Per germline, CDR1 MNHEY and CDR2 SMNVEV (reference sequence). The length of the CDR3 is 16 residues. The junction had 14 bases not matched to a gene; V was cut back by 10 bases and J by 0 bases. Written as DNA, the CDR3 is TGTGCCACCTCCCAACGACCGGGACTAGTCTCCTACGAGCAGTACTTC. It codes for CATSQRPGLVSYEQYF.

This chain uses TRBV6-1 with TRBJ1-2; TRBD1 is a possible D gene (6 bases). Germline V lookup: CDR1 MNHNS, CDR2 SASEGT. Trimming shortened V by 3 bases and J by 8 bases, and 7 bases separated the two germline ends. The CDR3 is 11 residues long. The chain's CDR3 is CASSDRGGYTF. Written as DNA, the CDR3 is TGTGCCAGCAGTGACAGGGGAGGCTACACCTTC.

The chain has TRBV28 and TRBJ1-1; 8 bases fit TRBD1. The CDR3 extends over 14 amino acids. V dropped 2 bases and J dropped 8; count of bases not matched to a gene: 7. The germline gives CDR1 MDHEN, CDR2 SYDVKM. The CDR3 coding sequence is TGTGCCAGCAGTTTAGCAGGGGGCGGAGAAGAAGCTTTCTTT. Translated: CASSLAGGGEEAFF.

As DNA, the CDR3 is TGTGCCAGCAGCTTAAAAAGCGGGACCACAGATACGCAGTATTTT. Amino acids: CASSLKSGTTDTQYF. The chain has TRBV7-9 and TRBJ2-3; TRBD2 matches at 7 bases. V lost 2 bases and J lost 2; bases outside the gene matches: 4. In germline, CDR1 is SEHNR, CDR2 FQNEAQ (reference sequence). The CDR3 has 15 amino acids.

This chain connects TRBV27 to TRBJ2-3; D not resolved. Germline lookup yields CDR1 MNHEY and CDR2 SMNVEV (reference sequence). CDR3 length equals 12 residues. V dropped 0 bases and J dropped 4 bases, with 2 bases sitting between them. CDR3 amino acids: CASSLSPDTQYF. The CDR3 DNA is TGTGCCAGCAGTTTATCACCAGATACGCAGTATTTT.